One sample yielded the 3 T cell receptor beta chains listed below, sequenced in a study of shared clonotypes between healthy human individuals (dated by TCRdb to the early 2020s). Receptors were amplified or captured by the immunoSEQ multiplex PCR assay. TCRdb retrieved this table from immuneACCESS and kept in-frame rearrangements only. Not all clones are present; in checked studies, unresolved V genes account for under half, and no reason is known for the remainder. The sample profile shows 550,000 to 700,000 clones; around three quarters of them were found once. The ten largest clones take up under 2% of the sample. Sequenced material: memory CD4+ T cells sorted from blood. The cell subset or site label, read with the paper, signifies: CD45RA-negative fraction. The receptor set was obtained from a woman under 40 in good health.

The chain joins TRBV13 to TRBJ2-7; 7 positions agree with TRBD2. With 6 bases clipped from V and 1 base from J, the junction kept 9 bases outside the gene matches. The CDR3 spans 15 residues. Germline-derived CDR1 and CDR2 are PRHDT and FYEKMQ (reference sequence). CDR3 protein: CASSHLAEDSYEQYF. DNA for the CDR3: TGTGCCAGCAGTCACCTAGCGGAGGATTCCTACGAGCAGTACTTC.

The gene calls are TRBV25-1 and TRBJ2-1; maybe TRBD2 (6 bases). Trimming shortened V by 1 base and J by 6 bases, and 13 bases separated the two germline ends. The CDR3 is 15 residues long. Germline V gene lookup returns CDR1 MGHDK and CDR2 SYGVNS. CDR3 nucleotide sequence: TGTGCCAGCAGTGAATTCCGGACTACCAGCAATGAGCAGTTCTTC. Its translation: CASSEFRTTSNEQFF. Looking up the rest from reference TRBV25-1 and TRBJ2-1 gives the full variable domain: EADIYQTPRYLVIGTGKKITLECSQTMGHDKMYWYQQDPGMELHLIHYSYGVNSTEKGDLSSESTVSRIRTEHFPLTLESARPSHTSQYLCASSEFRTTSNEQFFGPGTRLTVL.

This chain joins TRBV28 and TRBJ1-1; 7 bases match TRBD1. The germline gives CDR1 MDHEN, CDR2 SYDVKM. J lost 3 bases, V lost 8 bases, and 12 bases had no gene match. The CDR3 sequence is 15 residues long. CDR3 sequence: CASQPPTGLYTEAFF. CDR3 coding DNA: TGTGCCAGCCAACCCCCGACAGGGCTTTACACTGAAGCTTTCTTT.